This is a list of T cell receptor beta chains from one sample in a study of blood T cells in healthy people across ages. From the 5' RACE reads, TCRdb called clonotypes with MiXCR, one entry per CDR3 protein. The table includes about 1.4 million distinct CDR3 sequences, 59% detected once. The sequencing input was blood. The receptor source for this set is a man aged 18 to 30 in good health. The CDR3 runs from the conserved cysteine through the conserved F or W. The order of the fields is V gene, D gene, clone size, J gene, CDR3 DNA, CDR3 protein. D genes are given only for firm matches. Clone size is given for some rows only: seen once, a few or many times, or a class if the clone is expanded.

v_call: TRBV2; d_call: TRBD2; clone_size: .; j_call: TRBJ2-1; cdr3_nt: TGTGCCAGCAGTGCCACTAGCGGCCACAATGAGCAGTTCTTC; cdr3_aa: CASSATSGHNEQFF
v_call: TRBV29-1; d_call: .; clone_size: .; j_call: TRBJ2-1; cdr3_nt: TGCAGCGTTGCCCGCAGGCTAGCGAGTTCGAATGAGCAGTTCTTC; cdr3_aa: CSVARRLASSNEQFF
v_call: TRBV20-1; d_call: .; clone_size: .; j_call: TRBJ2-3; cdr3_nt: TGCAGTGCTAGGGGAGTGTTCCCAGATACGCAGTATTTT; cdr3_aa: CSARGVFPDTQYF
v_call: TRBV27; d_call: TRBD1; clone_size: .; j_call: TRBJ1-1; cdr3_nt: TGTGCCAGCAGTTTCACGACAGGGGGAAGTACTGAAGCTTTCTTT; cdr3_aa: CASSFTTGGSTEAFF
v_call: TRBV20-1; d_call: .; clone_size: .; j_call: TRBJ2-5; cdr3_nt: TGCAGTGCTATCCGACCTACAAACGAAGAGACCCAGTACTTC; cdr3_aa: CSAIRPTNEETQYF
v_call: TRBV25-1; d_call: TRBD1; clone_size: .; j_call: TRBJ2-5; cdr3_nt: TGTGCCAGCAGTCCTCGACAGGGGACGGAGCAAAACCTCGAAGAGACCCAGTACTTC; cdr3_aa: CASSPRQGTEQNLEETQYF
v_call: TRBV6-1; d_call: .; clone_size: .; j_call: TRBJ2-3; cdr3_nt: TGTGCCAGCAGTGAAGCGGTCGGGGCCGATACGCAGTATTTT; cdr3_aa: CASSEAVGADTQYF
v_call: TRBV2; d_call: .; clone_size: once; j_call: TRBJ2-2; cdr3_nt: TGTGCCAGCAGTGTTCGGTCTCTAGGGGGATTACGCACCGGGGAGCTGTTTTTT; cdr3_aa: CASSVRSLGGLRTGELFF
v_call: TRBV4-1; d_call: TRBD2; clone_size: .; j_call: TRBJ2-4; cdr3_nt: TGCGCCAGCAGCCAAGGCTCCAGCGGGGGGGTTACTTTACAGTACTTC; cdr3_aa: CASSQGSSGGVTLQYF
v_call: TRBV12-3/TRBV12-4; d_call: .; clone_size: once; j_call: TRBJ2-7; cdr3_nt: TGTGCCAGCAGTGCGGGACTTTTAATAGAGCAGTACTTC; cdr3_aa: CASSAGLLIEQYF
v_call: TRBV3-1; d_call: .; clone_size: .; j_call: TRBJ2-6; cdr3_nt: TGTGCCAGCAGCCCCCTTAGATGGGGGGCCAACGTCCTGACTTTC; cdr3_aa: CASSPLRWGANVLTF
v_call: TRBV4-2; d_call: .; clone_size: few; j_call: TRBJ2-7; cdr3_nt: TGTGCCAGCAGCCAAGGTCCGGGGGCGTCCTACGAGCAGTACTTC; cdr3_aa: CASSQGPGASYEQYF
v_call: TRBV28; d_call: .; clone_size: .; j_call: TRBJ1-6; cdr3_nt: TGTGCCAGCAGTCCTCAGGACGGATATAATTCACCCCTCCACTTT; cdr3_aa: CASSPQDGYNSPLHF
v_call: TRBV29-1; d_call: .; clone_size: .; j_call: TRBJ1-3; cdr3_nt: TGCAGCGTTTTACTGGTAGGAAACACCATATATTTT; cdr3_aa: CSVLLVGNTIYF
v_call: TRBV10-3; d_call: TRBD1; clone_size: .; j_call: TRBJ2-4; cdr3_nt: TGTGCCATCGGCGATCCGGGACAGAAAAACATTCAGTACTTC; cdr3_aa: CAIGDPGQKNIQYF
v_call: TRBV6-5; d_call: .; clone_size: once; j_call: TRBJ2-5; cdr3_nt: TGTGCCAGCAGTTACTCGATTACCGGGTACAACCAAGAGACCCAGTACTTC; cdr3_aa: CASSYSITGYNQETQYF
v_call: TRBV3-1; d_call: TRBD2; clone_size: .; j_call: TRBJ2-2; cdr3_nt: TGTGCCAGCAGCCAGGGACTAGGGGTCGGGGAGCTGTTTTTT; cdr3_aa: CASSQGLGVGELFF
v_call: TRBV7-9; d_call: TRBD1; clone_size: .; j_call: TRBJ2-5; cdr3_nt: TGTGCCAGCAGCGTTGACAGGGGAGGTAGGGAGACCCAGTACTTC; cdr3_aa: CASSVDRGGRETQYF
v_call: TRBV4-3; d_call: .; clone_size: few; j_call: TRBJ2-5; cdr3_nt: TGCGCCAGCAGCCAAGATCTTGTGGGAGGAGAGACCCAGTACTTC; cdr3_aa: CASSQDLVGGETQYF
v_call: TRBV15; d_call: .; clone_size: few; j_call: TRBJ2-1; cdr3_nt: TGTGCCACCAGCAGAGAGACCTCGTACGAGCAGTTCTTC; cdr3_aa: CATSRETSYEQFF
v_call: TRBV4-1; d_call: .; clone_size: .; j_call: TRBJ1-2; cdr3_nt: TGCGCCAGCAGCCAAGAGGGCGGGGGCTATGGCTACACCTTC; cdr3_aa: CASSQEGGGYGYTF
v_call: TRBV20-1; d_call: TRBD2; clone_size: .; j_call: TRBJ2-1; cdr3_nt: TGCAGTGCTGATCTAGCGGGGGGGCGAAATGAGCAGTTCTTC; cdr3_aa: CSADLAGGRNEQFF